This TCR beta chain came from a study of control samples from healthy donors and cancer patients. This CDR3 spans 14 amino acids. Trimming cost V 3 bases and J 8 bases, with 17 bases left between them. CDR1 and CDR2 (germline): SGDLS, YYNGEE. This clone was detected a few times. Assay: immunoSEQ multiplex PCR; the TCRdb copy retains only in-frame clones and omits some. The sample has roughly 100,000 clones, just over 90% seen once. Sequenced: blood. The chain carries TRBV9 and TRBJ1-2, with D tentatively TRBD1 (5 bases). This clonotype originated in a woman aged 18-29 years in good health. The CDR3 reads CASSDPPRGKGYTF. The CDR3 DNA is TGTGCCAGCAGCGATCCCCCCCGGGGGAAGGGCTACACCTTC. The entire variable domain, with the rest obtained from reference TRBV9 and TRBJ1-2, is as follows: DSGVTQTPKHLITATGQRVTLRCSPRSGDLSVYWYQQSLDQGLQFLIQYYNGEERAKGNILERFSAQQFPDLHSELNLSSLELGDSALYFCASSDPPRGKGYTFGSGTRLTVV.